This entry is about one TCR beta chain. TCRdb reprocessed the 5' RACE reads via MiXCR and lists one record per CDR3 protein. The sample carries under 400,000 distinct CDR3 sequences, approximately 12% recorded once. These data are taken from a study of T cells after yellow fever vaccination. Germline V gene lookup returns CDR1 MNHEY and CDR2 SVGEGT. This CDR3 spans 11 amino acids. The germline V and J ends were trimmed by 8 bases and 5 bases, with 9 bases remaining between them. The source was CD4+ T cells sorted from PBMCs, collected 15 days after the yellow fever booster vaccination. The chain employs TRBV6-2 or TRBV6-3 and TRBJ1-1, with D unresolved. The TCR originated in a man younger than 35 who received the YFV17D yellow fever vaccine. The CDR3 protein is CASEPVTEAFF. CDR3 coding DNA: TGTGCCAGCGAGCCGGTAACTGAAGCTTTCTTT.